This entry features one T cell receptor (beta chain) sequence. Its antigen target is currently unknown. No qualities accompany the bases; no much larger clone lies one base away. TCRbeta CDR3 regions were amplified from genomic DNA using the immunoSEQ Assay, a bias-controlled multiplex PCR. Under the source paper's analysis protocol: The number of nucleated cells in each sample was estimated from the amplification of reference gene primers within the assay. Sequence reads were collapsed and filtered to measure the absolute abundance of every unique TCRbeta CDR3 rearrangement. Productive Simpson clonality was computed per sample as the square root of Simpson's diversity index over productive rearrangements. Sourced from immuneACCESS, this table was stored by TCRdb with only in-frame sequences that have V and J called. A share of the clones is absent; for the studies checked, an unresolved V gene accounts for under half, and the remainder has no known explanation. V, J and clone size reflect that table, while D and trimming were determined from the DNA. The sample table records some 110,000 clones; 84% of these occur just once. Around 3.9% of the sample rests with the top ten.

Measured from the cysteine to the phenylalanine, the CDR3 is 19 residues long. Kept here is only the CDR3 DNA, which spans 57 bases and is read in frame from base 1. V ends up 1 base short and J 3 bases short, with an unmatched junction base count of 13. According to the germline V gene, CDR1 reads SGDLS and CDR2 reads YYNGEE. Participants in the prospective study were aged about 18 to 95 years, lived in 24 United States geographic areas, and enrolled through a virtual design. In the prospective study, cohorts were assigned on the basis of participant-reported clinical history obtained from a screening survey and a study questionnaire. For ImmuneRACE Cohort 3, a participant was defined as recovered based on two consecutive negative NP/OP PCR tests, clearance by a healthcare professional, or resolution of symptoms. Each participant in the prospective study had whole blood, serum and a nasopharyngeal or oropharyngeal swab collected by mobile phlebotomists. Additional blood draws and questionnaires over an approximately 2-month period could optionally be provided by prospective study participants. Blood samples from the prospective study were shipped frozen or at room temperature prior to DNA extraction.

The data belong to a study of blood T cell repertoires in COVID-19 (dated by TCRdb to 2018 to 2020). Regarding the complete study: Samples from collaborators originated in the United States, Italy and Spain and spanned both the acute and convalescent phases of COVID-19. The material from the prospective study consisted of cDNA or gDNA derived from T cells, B-cell-depleted T cells, or PBMCs. Subjects who had been exposed to COVID-19, were actively infected with it, or had recovered from it provided the deeply sampled blood TCRbeta repertoires that made up the dataset. The repertoires were made available in a free public database intended to serve as a resource for research on the immune response to SARS-CoV-2. The samples were drawn from two sources: the first 160 participants of the ongoing ImmuneRACE study, and fewer than 1,500 subjects contributed by 6 global collaborators. A de-identified subject ID, COVID-19 status, age in years and sex were almost always included in the sample metadata. Where HLA class I and class II types were available, the types were taken from metadata supplied by the sample provider, not from assay-based typing.

What the research found in general, with its limitations: The quantity of clinical and demographic metadata differed by source and by participant and was supplied without curation.

Sequencing was performed on PBMCs or T cells enriched from blood (not recorded which). The chain was built from TRBV9 and TRBJ2-2, and 9 junctional nucleotides match TRBD2. The receptor's source is a woman under 40 who had recovered from COVID-19. Read as DNA, the sequence is TGTGCCAGCAGCGTACTTCTAGCGGGGATTAAAGGCCACACCGGGGAGCTGTTTTTT. Its protein is CASSVLLAGIKGHTGELFF.